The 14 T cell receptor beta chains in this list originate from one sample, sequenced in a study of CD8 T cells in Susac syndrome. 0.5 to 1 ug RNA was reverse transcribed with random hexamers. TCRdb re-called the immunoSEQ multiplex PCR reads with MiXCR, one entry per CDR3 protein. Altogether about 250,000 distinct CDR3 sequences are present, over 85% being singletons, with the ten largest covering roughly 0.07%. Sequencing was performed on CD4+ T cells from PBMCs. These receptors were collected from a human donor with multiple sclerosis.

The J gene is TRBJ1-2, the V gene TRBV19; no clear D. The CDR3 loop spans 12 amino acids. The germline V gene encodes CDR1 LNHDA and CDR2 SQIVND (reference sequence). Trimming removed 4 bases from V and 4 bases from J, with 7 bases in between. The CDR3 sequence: CASSRSSYGYTF. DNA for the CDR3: TGTGCCAGTAGTAGGAGTAGCTATGGCTACACCTTC.

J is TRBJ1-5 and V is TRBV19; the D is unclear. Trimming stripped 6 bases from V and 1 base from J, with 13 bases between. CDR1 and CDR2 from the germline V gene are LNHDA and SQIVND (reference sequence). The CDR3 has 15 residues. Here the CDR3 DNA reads TGTGCCAGTAGATCCTCAAGTCCGAGCAATCAGCCCCAGCATTTT. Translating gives CASRSSSPSNQPQHF.

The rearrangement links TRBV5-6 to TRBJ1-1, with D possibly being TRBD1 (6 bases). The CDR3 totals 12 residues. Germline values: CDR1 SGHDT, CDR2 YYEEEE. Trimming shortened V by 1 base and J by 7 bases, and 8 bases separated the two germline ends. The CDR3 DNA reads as TGTGCCAGCAGCTTGTTACAGGGTGAAGCTTTCTTT. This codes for CASSLLQGEAFF.

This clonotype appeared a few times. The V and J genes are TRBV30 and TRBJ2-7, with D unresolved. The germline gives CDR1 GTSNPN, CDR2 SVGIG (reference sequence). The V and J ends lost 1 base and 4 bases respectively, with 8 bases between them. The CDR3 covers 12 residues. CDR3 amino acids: CAWSADSYEQYV. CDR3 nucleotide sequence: TGTGCCTGGAGTGCGGATTCTTACGAGCAGTACGTC.

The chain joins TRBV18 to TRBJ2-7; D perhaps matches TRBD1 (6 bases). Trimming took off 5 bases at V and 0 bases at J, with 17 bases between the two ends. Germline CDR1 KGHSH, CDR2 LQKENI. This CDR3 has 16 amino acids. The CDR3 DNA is TGTGCCAGCTCATCGAATTCAGGGGATAGCTCCTACGAGCAGTACTTC. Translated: CASSSNSGDSSYEQYF. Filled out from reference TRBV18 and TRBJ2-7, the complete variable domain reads NAGVMQNPRHLVRRRGQEARLRCSPMKGHSHVYWYRQLPEEGLKFMVYLQKENIIDESGMPKERFSAEFPKEGPSILRIQQVVRGDSAAYFCASSSNSGDSSYEQYFGPGTRLTVT.

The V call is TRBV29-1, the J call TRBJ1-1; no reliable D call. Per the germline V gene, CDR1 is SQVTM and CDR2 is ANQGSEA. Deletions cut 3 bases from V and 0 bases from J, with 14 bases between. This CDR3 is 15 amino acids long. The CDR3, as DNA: TGCAGCGTTGAGGGCCTGGACGGGGTGAACACTGAAGCTTTCTTT. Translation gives CSVEGLDGVNTEAFF.

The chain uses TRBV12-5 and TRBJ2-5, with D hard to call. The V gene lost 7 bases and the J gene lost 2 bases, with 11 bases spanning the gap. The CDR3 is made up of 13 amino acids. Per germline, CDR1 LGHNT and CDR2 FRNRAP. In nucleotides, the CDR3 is TGTGCTAGTGATTCCAGAGAACAAGAGACCCAGTACTTC. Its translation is CASDSREQETQYF.

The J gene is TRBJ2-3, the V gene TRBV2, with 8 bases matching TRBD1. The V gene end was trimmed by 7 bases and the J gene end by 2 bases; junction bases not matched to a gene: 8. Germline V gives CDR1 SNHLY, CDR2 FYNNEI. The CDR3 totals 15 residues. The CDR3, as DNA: TGTGCCAGCACCCGGACAGGGTCTGACACAGATACGCAGTATTTT. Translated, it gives CASTRTGSDTDTQYF.

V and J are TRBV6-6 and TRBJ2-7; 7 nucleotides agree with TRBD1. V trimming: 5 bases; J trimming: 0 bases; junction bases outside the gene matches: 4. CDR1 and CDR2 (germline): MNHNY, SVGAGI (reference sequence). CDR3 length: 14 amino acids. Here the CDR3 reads CASSGTANSYEQYF. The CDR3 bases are TGTGCCAGCAGTGGGACAGCCAACTCCTACGAGCAGTACTTC.

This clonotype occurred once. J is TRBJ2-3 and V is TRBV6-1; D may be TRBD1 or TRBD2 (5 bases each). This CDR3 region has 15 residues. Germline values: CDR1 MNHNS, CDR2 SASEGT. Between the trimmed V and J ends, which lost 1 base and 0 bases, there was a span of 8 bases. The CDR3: CASSEGGRSTDTQYF. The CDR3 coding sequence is TGTGCCAGCAGTGAAGGGGGACGGAGCACAGATACGCAGTATTTT.

CDR3 loop: CASSFRLLTSGYTDTQYF. The DNA for the CDR3 is TGTGCCAGCAGCTTCCGCTTGCTTACTAGCGGGTACACAGATACGCAGTATTTT. The chain carries TRBV7-8 and TRBJ2-3; 9 bases map to TRBD2. V shed 3 bases, J shed 2 bases, and the junction held 12 bases outside the gene matches. The CDR3 extends over 18 amino acids. Germline loops: CDR1 SGHVS, CDR2 FQNEAQ.

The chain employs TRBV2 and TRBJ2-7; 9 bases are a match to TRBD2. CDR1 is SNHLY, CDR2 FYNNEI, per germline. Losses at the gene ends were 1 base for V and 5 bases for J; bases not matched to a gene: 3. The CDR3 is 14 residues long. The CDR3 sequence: CASSEGGRDNEQYV. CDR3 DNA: TGTGCCAGCAGTGAAGGCGGGAGGGACAACGAGCAGTACGTC.

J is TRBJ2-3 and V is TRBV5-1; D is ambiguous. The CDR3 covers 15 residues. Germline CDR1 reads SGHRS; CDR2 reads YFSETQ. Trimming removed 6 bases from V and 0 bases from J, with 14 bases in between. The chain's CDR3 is CASTTARPSTDTQYF. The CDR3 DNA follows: TGCGCCAGCACAACGGCAAGGCCCAGCACAGATACGCAGTATTTT.

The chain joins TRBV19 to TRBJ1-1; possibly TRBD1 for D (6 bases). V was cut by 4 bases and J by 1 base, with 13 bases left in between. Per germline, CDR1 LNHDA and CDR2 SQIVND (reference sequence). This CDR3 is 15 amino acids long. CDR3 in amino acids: CASSTPRGGNTEAFF. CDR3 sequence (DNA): TGTGCCAGTAGTACCCCCAGGGGAGGGAACACTGAAGCTTTCTTT.